This T cell receptor beta chain appears in the sequencing data of a study of shared clonotypes between healthy human individuals. With respect to this clone: Its antigen is as yet unknown.

General study results and limits: Non-shared clonotypes had lower generation probabilities than those shared by all four donors. Limitation of the genetic and exposure-history diversity represented came from the few donors. Clonotype sharing levels among donors were expected to vary with sequencing depth.

The germline gives CDR1 SQVTM, CDR2 ANQGSEA. The length of the CDR3 is 11 residues. V lost 6 bases, J lost 6 bases, and 11 bases lay in between. The data were produced by immunoSEQ multiplex PCR, yet TCRdb's version contains in-frame clones alone and is incomplete. The data contain under 2,500,000 clones, 90% to 97% of them seen just once; the ten biggest clones take up roughly 0.13%. The sample comprised naive CD4+ T cells sorted from blood. Subset specified: CD45RA+ positively selected. The clonotype comes from a man younger than 35 in good health. The V and J genes are TRBV29-1 and TRBJ2-5, with D perhaps given as TRBD1 or TRBD2 (5 bases each). CDR3 sequence (DNA): TGCAGCGTGGGGGATGGCAAGACCCAGTACTTC. Protein product: CSVGDGKTQYF.